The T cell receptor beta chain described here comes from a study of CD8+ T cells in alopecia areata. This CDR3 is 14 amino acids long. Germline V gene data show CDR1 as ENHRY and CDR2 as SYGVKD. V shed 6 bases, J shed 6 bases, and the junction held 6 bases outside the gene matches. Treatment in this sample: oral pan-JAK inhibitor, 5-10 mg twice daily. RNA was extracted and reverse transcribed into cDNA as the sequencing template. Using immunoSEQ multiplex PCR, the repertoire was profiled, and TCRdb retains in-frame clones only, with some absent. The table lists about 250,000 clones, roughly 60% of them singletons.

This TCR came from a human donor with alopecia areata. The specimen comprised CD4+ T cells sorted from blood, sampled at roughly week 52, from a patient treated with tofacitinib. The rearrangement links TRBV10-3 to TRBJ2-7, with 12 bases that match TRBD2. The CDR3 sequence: CAISALAGGLEQYF. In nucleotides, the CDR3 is TGTGCCATCAGCGCCCTAGCGGGGGGGCTCGAGCAGTACTTC.